The clone carrying this TCR beta chain has only one observation. This specimen belongs to a study of blood T cell repertoires in COVID-19. The overall study: Samples taken during acute and convalescent COVID-19 were collected in the United States, Italy and Spain. PBMCs, B-cell-depleted T cells, or T cells provided the cDNA or gDNA that made up the material.

As processed by the authors: Reference gene primer amplification gave nucleated cell count estimates. Sequenced by immunoSEQ multiplex PCR; TCRdb stores in-frame clones only, minus some. V, J and clone size are those of that table, while D and trimming were read from the DNA. Here the sample spans 170,000 or so clones, around nine tenths being singletons. The CDR3 sequence is 12 residues long. V was clipped by 5 bases and J by 11 bases, with 13 bases between them. From germline, CDR1 is SEHNR and CDR2 FQNEAQ (reference sequence). This chain joins TRBV7-9 and TRBJ1-5; no reliable D call. The origin of this receptor is a man aged 45 to 65 with acute or convalescent COVID-19. Sequenced input: peripheral blood. CDR3 in DNA: TGTGCCAGCAGCCCTGGAGATCGGACCCAGCATTTT. Its protein product is CASSPGDRTQHF.